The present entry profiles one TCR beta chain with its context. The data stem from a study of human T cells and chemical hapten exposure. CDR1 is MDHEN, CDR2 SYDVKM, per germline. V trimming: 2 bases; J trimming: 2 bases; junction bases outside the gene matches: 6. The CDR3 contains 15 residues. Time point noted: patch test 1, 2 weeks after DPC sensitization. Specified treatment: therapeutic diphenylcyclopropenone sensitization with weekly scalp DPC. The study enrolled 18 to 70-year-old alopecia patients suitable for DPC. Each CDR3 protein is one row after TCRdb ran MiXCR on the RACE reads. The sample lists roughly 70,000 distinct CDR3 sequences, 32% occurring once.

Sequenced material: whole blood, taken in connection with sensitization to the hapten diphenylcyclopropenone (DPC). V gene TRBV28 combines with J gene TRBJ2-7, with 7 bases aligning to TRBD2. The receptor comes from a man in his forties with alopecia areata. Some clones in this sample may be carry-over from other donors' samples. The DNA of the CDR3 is TGTGCCAGCAGTTTACCAGGCGGGGGTCCCTACGAGCAGTACTTC. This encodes CASSLPGGGPYEQYF.